This TCR beta chain stems from a study of Ad26.COV2.S vaccination and SARS-CoV-2 variants. Study details: The COV1001 Ad26.COV2.S trial arm included the donor. Ad26.COV2.S shots went into the muscle once or twice, 56 days apart.

CDR1 is GTSNPN and CDR2 is SVGIG in the germline V gene (reference sequence). The trim removed 7 bases at V and 3 bases at J, leaving 1 base unmatched. This CDR3 spans 13 amino acids. Treatment described: 15 to 20 received Ad26.COV2.S at low or high dose, single or two shots; roughly five received placebo; per-sample allocation not given. Day 63 after the first vaccine or placebo injection was the time point for sampling. Sequencing used immunoSEQ multiplex PCR; TCRdb keeps in-frame clones, though not all of them. The sample yields about 680,000 clones, 89% seen once. The chain recombines TRBV30 with TRBJ2-7, with 15 bases matching TRBD2. This TCR was recovered from a person aged 18 to 65 who received the Ad26.COV2.S COVID-19 vaccine or a placebo. Sequenced material: peripheral blood, taken in a trial of Ad26.COV2.S vaccine versus placebo. The CDR3 protein is CALGLAGGYEQYF. The CDR3 nucleotides read TGTGCCTTGGGACTAGCGGGGGGCTACGAGCAGTACTTC. Based on the CDR3 plus reference TRBV30 and TRBJ2-7, the full variable domain is SQTIHQWPATLVQPVGSPLSLECTVEGTSNPNLYWYRQAAGRGLQLLFYSVGIGQISSEVPQNLSASRPQDRQFILSSKKLLLSDSGFYLCALGLAGGYEQYFGPGTRLTVT.